Given below is one T cell receptor (beta chain) in context. Naive CD8 cells, CD45RO-negative and positively selected for CCR7, excluded terminally differentiated effector memory CD45RA+ cells. This sample is drawn from a study of shared clonotypes between healthy human individuals. The CDR3 runs 14 residues. V was shortened by 2 bases and J by 3 bases, with 8 bases between the two germline ends. Germline V gene data show CDR1 as GTSNPN and CDR2 as SVGIG (reference sequence). The table came from immunoSEQ multiplex PCR; TCRdb's copy has only in-frame clones and leaves some out. The sample holds millions of clones, about 95% seen once.

Source material: naive CD8+ T cells sorted from blood. The V and J genes are TRBV30 and TRBJ1-6; D is undetermined. The TCR was taken from a man aged 18 to 30 in good health. The CDR3 DNA is TGTGCCTGGAGTAGACGGGACTATAATTCACCCCTCCACTTT. This codes for CAWSRRDYNSPLHF. Variable domain in full (rest from reference TRBV30 and TRBJ1-6): SQTIHQWPATLVQPVGSPLSLECTVEGTSNPNLYWYRQAAGRGLQLLFYSVGIGQISSEVPQNLSASRPQDRQFILSSKKLLLSDSGFYLCAWSRRDYNSPLHFGNGTRLTVT.